The 24 T cell receptor beta chains below all came from one sample that was sequenced in a study of blood T cell repertoires in COVID-19. Data came from immunoSEQ multiplex PCR; TCRdb stores just in-frame clones and leaves some out. The sample has about 140,000 clones; roughly 84% are singletons. What was sequenced was peripheral blood. These receptors came from a human donor in a cohort sampled during active COVID-19.

V is TRBV5-4 and J is TRBJ2-1; weak D call: TRBD1 (6 bases). The V gene's germline CDR1 is SGHNT and CDR2 YYREEE (reference sequence). The V end lost 4 bases, the J end lost 4 bases, and 12 bases lay between the germline ends. The CDR3 sequence is 14 residues long. The CDR3 DNA sequence: TGTGCCAGCAGCCTCCCGGACAGTTACAATGAGCAGTTCTTC. It encodes CASSLPDSYNEQFF.

The gene calls are TRBV28 and TRBJ2-7; 9 bases map to TRBD1. Germline CDR1 MDHEN, CDR2 SYDVKM. The CDR3 loop spans 14 amino acids. V gave up 9 bases and J gave up 5 bases; unmatched junction bases: 11. The CDR3 sequence is CASFEQGAFNEQYF. CDR3 DNA sequence: TGTGCCAGTTTTGAACAGGGGGCTTTCAACGAGCAGTACTTC.

The chain combines TRBV10-3 with TRBJ1-1; the D gene is possibly TRBD1 (6 bases). The CDR3 sequence is 14 residues long. V was pared by 2 bases and J by 2 bases, with 9 bases between. Germline lookup yields CDR1 ENHRY and CDR2 SYGVKD. This chain's CDR3 is CAISEGRGNTEAFF. For the CDR3, the DNA is TGTGCCATCAGTGAGGGCAGGGGAAACACTGAAGCTTTCTTT.

The V gene is TRBV18, the J gene TRBJ1-2; TRBD1 aligns across 7 bases. The CDR3 contains 18 residues. The V gene end was trimmed by 0 bases and the J gene end by 4 bases; junction bases not matched to a gene: 14. Per germline, CDR1 KGHSH and CDR2 LQKENI. The CDR3 sequence is CASSPPPRQGRPVYGYTF. Here the CDR3 DNA reads TGTGCCAGCTCACCACCACCGAGACAGGGCAGACCAGTCTATGGCTACACCTTC. Full variable domain (outside the CDR3, taken from reference TRBV18 and TRBJ1-2): NAGVMQNPRHLVRRRGQEARLRCSPMKGHSHVYWYRQLPEEGLKFMVYLQKENIIDESGMPKERFSAEFPKEGPSILRIQQVVRGDSAAYFCASSPPPRQGRPVYGYTFGSGTRLTVV.

The J gene is TRBJ2-7, the V gene TRBV27; possibly TRBD2 for D (6 bases). CDR1 is MNHEY, CDR2 SMNVEV, per germline (reference sequence). Deletions cut 2 bases from V and 1 base from J, with 9 bases between. The CDR3 covers 14 residues. The CDR3 region has the DNA TGTGCCAGCAGTTTACTCGCGGGATCCTACGAGCAGTACTTC. Protein product: CASSLLAGSYEQYF.

This chain connects TRBV19 to TRBJ2-2, with a weak D call TRBD1 (6 bases). In germline, CDR1 is LNHDA, CDR2 SQIVND (reference sequence). V lost 2 bases to trimming and J lost 5 bases, with 12 bases between them. The CDR3 runs 15 residues. This chain's CDR3 is CASSITGIETGELFF. The DNA for the CDR3 is TGTGCCAGTAGTATAACAGGGATCGAGACCGGGGAGCTGTTTTTT. The whole variable domain, remainder taken from reference TRBV19 and TRBJ2-2, is DGGITQSPKYLFRKEGQNVTLSCEQNLNHDAMYWYRQDPGQGLRLIYYSQIVNDFQKGDIAEGYSVSREKKESFPLTVTSAQKNPTAFYLCASSITGIETGELFFGEGSRLTVL.

The chain joins TRBV28 to TRBJ1-3, with a tentative D call TRBD1 (6 bases). Per germline, CDR1 MDHEN and CDR2 SYDVKM. V was pared by 5 bases and J by 5 bases, with 16 bases between. The CDR3 contains 15 residues. CDR3 loop: CASSTGTLRRNTIYF. The CDR3 region has the DNA TGTGCCAGCAGTACAGGGACACTCCGTAGAAACACCATATATTTT.

This clone was picked up a small number of times. The chain couples TRBV6-5 to TRBJ1-6, with 7 bases aligning to TRBD1. V was clipped by 6 bases and J by 8 bases; unmatched bases: 10. The CDR3 consists of 15 residues. Germline V CDR1 and CDR2: MNHEY, SVGAGI. This CDR3 reads CASSKGDSRYSPLHF. The CDR3 DNA is TGTGCCAGCAGCAAAGGGGACAGCCGTTATTCACCCCTCCACTTT.

The chain has TRBV29-1 and TRBJ2-7, with 7 bases lining up with TRBD1. The CDR3 sequence is 11 residues long. J lost 3 bases, V lost 5 bases, and 1 base had no gene match. Germline assignment: CDR1 SQVTM and CDR2 ANQGSEA. The CDR3 nucleotides are TGCAGCGTTAGGGACAGCTACGAGCAGTACGTC. Protein sequence: CSVRDSYEQYV.

The chain employs TRBV19 and TRBJ1-1; tentatively, D is TRBD1 (6 bases). This CDR3 region has 16 residues. Trimming removed 10 bases at V and 1 base at J, with 22 bases between. Germline CDR1 LNHDA, CDR2 SQIVND (reference sequence). As DNA, the CDR3 is TGTGCCACCTCGTCGTGGCAGGGGTTCGGGAACACTGAAGCTTTCTTT. Amino acid sequence: CATSSWQGFGNTEAFF. The entire variable domain, with the rest obtained from reference TRBV19 and TRBJ1-1, is as follows: DGGITQSPKYLFRKEGQNVTLSCEQNLNHDAMYWYRQDPGQGLRLIYYSQIVNDFQKGDIAEGYSVSREKKESFPLTVTSAQKNPTAFYLCATSSWQGFGNTEAFFGQGTRLTVV.

This chain connects TRBV6-5 to TRBJ1-2, with TRBD1 matching over 7 bases. Germline assignment: CDR1 MNHEY and CDR2 SVGAGI. The CDR3 has 14 residues. V shed 6 bases and J 7 bases; nucleotides not matched to a gene: 11. For the CDR3, the DNA is TGTGCCAGCAGCCGATTCTTGACAGGGAGTGGCTACACCTTC. It specifies CASSRFLTGSGYTF.

This clone was counted a few times. V gene TRBV9 combines with J gene TRBJ2-2; 7 nucleotides agree with TRBD1. V lost 2 bases to trimming and J lost 6 bases; unmatched junction nucleotides: 1. CDR3 length equals 13 residues. The germline V gene encodes CDR1 SGDLS and CDR2 YYNGEE. Here the CDR3 DNA reads TGTGCCAGCAGCGTCACAGGGGCCGGGGAGCTGTTTTTT. Translated: CASSVTGAGELFF.

The V gene is TRBV5-1, the J gene TRBJ1-6; tentatively, D is TRBD1 (5 bases). Between the trimmed V and J ends, which lost 2 bases and 9 bases, there was a span of 15 bases. The CDR3 spans 15 residues. The germline CDR1 and CDR2 sequences are SGHRS and YFSETQ. As DNA, the CDR3 is TGCGCCAGCAGCTTAGTTCAGGGTAGGATTTCACCCCTCCACTTT. Residues: CASSLVQGRISPLHF.

The J gene is TRBJ2-6, the V gene TRBV20-1; TRBD2 might be the D (5 bases). Germline V lookup: CDR1 DFQATT, CDR2 SNEGSKA (reference sequence). The CDR3 has 13 residues. The germline V and J ends were trimmed by 3 bases and 4 bases, with 7 bases remaining between them. CDR3 amino acids: CSASPGGANVLTF. The CDR3 DNA reads as TGCAGTGCTAGTCCGGGGGGGGCCAACGTCCTGACTTTC.

V gene TRBV28 combines with J gene TRBJ1-4; 9 positions agree with TRBD1. V lost 2 bases, J lost 11 bases, and 6 bases stayed unmatched. Germline loops: CDR1 MDHEN, CDR2 SYDVKM. This CDR3 comprises 14 residues. The CDR3, as DNA: TGTGCCAGCAGTTTAGGGGGACAGGGTGGTAAACTGTTTTTT. Protein: CASSLGGQGGKLFF.

This chain uses TRBV19 with TRBJ2-1, with a possible D match to TRBD1 (9 bases). Germline CDR1 and CDR2: LNHDA and SQIVND (reference sequence). Between the trimmed V and J ends, which lost 0 bases and 8 bases, there was a span of 23 bases. CDR3 size: 18 residues. The CDR3 here is CASSIDHSGTGRPYEQFF. As DNA, the CDR3 is TGTGCCAGTAGTATAGATCATAGCGGGACAGGGCGTCCATATGAGCAGTTCTTC.

V is TRBV7-9 and J is TRBJ2-6; 8 positions agree with TRBD1. The CDR3 sequence is 19 residues long. Unmatched junction bases numbered 8, after V lost 1 base and J lost 0 bases. The germline V gene has CDR1 SEHNR and CDR2 FQNEAQ (reference sequence). The CDR3 sequence is CASSLGSGTGASGANVLTF. DNA of the CDR3: TGTGCCAGCAGCTTAGGATCCGGGACAGGAGCCTCTGGGGCCAACGTCCTGACTTTC.

The chain joins TRBV29-1 to TRBJ2-1; 11 bases are a match to TRBD1. V shed 8 bases and J 8 bases; nucleotides not matched to a gene: 14. The germline gives CDR1 SQVTM, CDR2 ANQGSEA. The length of the CDR3 is 15 residues. Written as DNA, the CDR3 is TGCAGCCCTAAGAGGACAGGGGGCACCACATATGAGCAGTTCTTC. Translated: CSPKRTGGTTYEQFF.

J is TRBJ2-1 and V is TRBV2; 8 bases line up with TRBD2. Germline V gene data show CDR1 as SNHLY and CDR2 as FYNNEI. The CDR3 is made up of 15 amino acids. V lost 5 bases to trimming and J lost 9 bases; unmatched junction nucleotides: 12. In DNA, the CDR3 is TGTGCCAGCAGTCGGGGCACCGGGGGGGCTATTGAGCAGTTCTTC. This gives the protein CASSRGTGGAIEQFF.

The rearrangement uses TRBV28 and TRBJ1-2; D unresolved. CDR1 and CDR2 (germline): MDHEN, SYDVKM. The CDR3 is 13 residues long. V shed 2 bases and J shed 2 bases, with 6 bases lying between them. CDR3 region: CASSLAQNYGYTF. For the CDR3, the DNA is TGTGCCAGCAGTTTAGCACAGAACTATGGCTACACCTTC.

V usage is TRBV28 and J usage is TRBJ2-3; 7 bases map to TRBD2. Germline V gene lookup returns CDR1 MDHEN and CDR2 SYDVKM. This CDR3 comprises 16 residues. The J segment lost 0 bases and the V segment lost 7 bases, leaving 10 bases of the junction unmatched. The CDR3 DNA reads TGTGCCAGCACTCTCGCAGCTAGCGGTAGCACAGATACGCAGTATTTT. This gives the protein CASTLAASGSTDTQYF.

CDR3 protein: CASSHTSGQGSYEQYV. The DNA of the CDR3 is TGTGCCAGCAGCCACACGTCGGGACAGGGCTCCTACGAGCAGTACGTC. The chain couples TRBV11-3 to TRBJ2-7; 9 bases map to TRBD1. V dropped 5 bases and J dropped 0; count of bases not matched to a gene: 8. The V gene's germline CDR1 is SGHNT and CDR2 YENEEA. The CDR3 is 16 residues long.

The genes are TRBV7-9 and TRBJ2-1; 7 bases fit TRBD2. Germline assignment: CDR1 SEHNR and CDR2 FQNEAQ (reference sequence). The CDR3 contains 14 residues. V lost 8 bases, J lost 0 bases, and 4 bases stayed unmatched. The DNA of the CDR3 is TGTGCCAGCGGGGGGGTTAGCTCCTACAATGAGCAGTTCTTC. Encoded protein: CASGGVSSYNEQFF.

A remark on this clone: Other DNA sequences in this sample translate to the same CDR3. The chain carries TRBV3-1 (or the pseudogene TRBV3-2) and TRBJ1-6; no firm D call. The length of the CDR3 is 14 residues. From germline, CDR1 is LGHDT and CDR2 YNNKEL (reference sequence). Between the trimmed V and J ends, which lost 4 bases and 0 bases, there was a span of 4 bases. The chain's CDR3 is CASSPSSYNSPLHF. The CDR3 nucleotides read TGTGCCAGCAGCCCTAGCTCCTATAATTCACCCCTCCACTTT.